What follows are 4 T cell receptor beta chains derived from one specimen sequenced in a study of cytomegalovirus exposure and HLA in healthy donors. 60 Vbeta and 13 Jbeta primers were used in PCR. The protocol was immunoSEQ multiplex PCR, while the TCRdb copy is restricted to in-frame clones and leaves out a portion. This table holds some 76,000 clones. The sample consisted of PBMCs. These receptors were taken from a female donor in good health and CMV-seropositive.

The chain employs TRBV30 and TRBJ2-4; unclear D gene. Trimming cost V 0 bases and J 0 bases, with 6 bases left between them. Germline V gene data show CDR1 as GTSNPN and CDR2 as SVGIG (reference sequence). The CDR3 consists of 14 residues. The CDR3 is CAWSVLLAKNIQYF. The CDR3 nucleotides are TGTGCCTGGAGTGTACTGTTAGCCAAAAACATTCAGTACTTC.

This CDR3 is CASRPRGYSGNTIYF. Written as DNA, the CDR3 is TGTGCCAGCAGGCCAAGGGGCTACTCTGGAAACACCATATATTTT. The chain employs TRBV5-6 and TRBJ1-3, with D perhaps matching TRBD1 (5 bases). Looked up from germline, CDR1 is SGHDT and CDR2 is YYEEEE. V was trimmed by 5 bases and J by 0 bases, leaving 12 bases between them. The CDR3 loop spans 15 amino acids.

The chain joins TRBV7-7 to TRBJ2-2; 12 bases line up with TRBD2. The V segment lost 4 bases and the J segment 3 bases; nucleotides outside the gene matches: 3. This CDR3 is 16 amino acids long. The germline V gene encodes CDR1 SSHAT and CDR2 FNYEAQ (reference sequence). CDR3 residues: CASSSLAGGHTGELFF. The CDR3 DNA sequence: TGTGCCAGCAGCTCCCTAGCGGGGGGGCACACCGGGGAGCTGTTTTTT.

The J gene is TRBJ2-7, the V gene TRBV6-5; TRBD2 agrees at 8 bases. The CDR3 contains 15 residues. With V trimmed by 7 bases and J by 7 bases, 15 bases remained unmatched. Germline-derived CDR1 and CDR2 are MNHEY and SVGAGI. The CDR3, as DNA: TGTGCCAGCAACACAACTAGCGGCGTCTGGATAGAGCAGTACTTC. It is translated as CASNTTSGVWIEQYF.